This T cell receptor (beta chain) was captured in a study of control samples from healthy donors and cancer patients. Points on this clone: Within the sample, other DNA sequences also encode this same CDR3.

This CDR3 region has 11 residues. With 5 bases clipped from V and 5 bases from J, the junction kept 0 bases outside the gene matches. Per the germline V gene, CDR1 is DFQATT and CDR2 is SNEGSKA (reference sequence). Generated by immunoSEQ multiplex PCR, the TCRdb table keeps only in-frame clones and is missing some. Altogether approximately 170,000 clones are present, just under 95% being singletons, with the ten largest covering about 4%. The chain carries TRBV20-1 and TRBJ1-2; 9 nucleotides agree with TRBD1. The sequence was obtained from an older woman in good health. The sample taken for sequencing was blood. CDR3 region: CSAGQGYGYTF. CDR3 nucleotide sequence: TGCAGTGCTGGACAGGGGTATGGCTACACCTTC.